This T cell receptor beta chain originates from a study of blood T cell repertoires in COVID-19. Looking at the study overall: Researchers got acute and convalescent COVID-19 samples from the United States, Italy and Spain. T cells, B-cell-depleted T cells, or PBMCs provided the cDNA or gDNA that served as material.

Source study methods: Reference gene primer amplification yielded estimated nucleated cell counts. The protocol was immunoSEQ multiplex PCR, while the TCRdb copy is restricted to in-frame clones and leaves out a portion. For V, J and clone size, that table is used; D and trimming come from the DNA. The sample holds 130,000 to 150,000 clones, about four fifths seen once. The TCR originated in a human donor in a cohort sampled during active COVID-19. Material: peripheral blood.

The DNA of the CDR3 is TGTGCCAGCAGAGGGGACAGCCTATCACCCCTCCACTTT. Translation: CASRGDSLSPLHF. The rearrangement links TRBV2 to TRBJ1-6; 7 bases are a match to TRBD1. Germline assignment: CDR1 SNHLY and CDR2 FYNNEI. CDR3 length: 13 amino acids. The V and J ends lost 6 bases and 10 bases, in that order; junction bases with no gene match: 6.